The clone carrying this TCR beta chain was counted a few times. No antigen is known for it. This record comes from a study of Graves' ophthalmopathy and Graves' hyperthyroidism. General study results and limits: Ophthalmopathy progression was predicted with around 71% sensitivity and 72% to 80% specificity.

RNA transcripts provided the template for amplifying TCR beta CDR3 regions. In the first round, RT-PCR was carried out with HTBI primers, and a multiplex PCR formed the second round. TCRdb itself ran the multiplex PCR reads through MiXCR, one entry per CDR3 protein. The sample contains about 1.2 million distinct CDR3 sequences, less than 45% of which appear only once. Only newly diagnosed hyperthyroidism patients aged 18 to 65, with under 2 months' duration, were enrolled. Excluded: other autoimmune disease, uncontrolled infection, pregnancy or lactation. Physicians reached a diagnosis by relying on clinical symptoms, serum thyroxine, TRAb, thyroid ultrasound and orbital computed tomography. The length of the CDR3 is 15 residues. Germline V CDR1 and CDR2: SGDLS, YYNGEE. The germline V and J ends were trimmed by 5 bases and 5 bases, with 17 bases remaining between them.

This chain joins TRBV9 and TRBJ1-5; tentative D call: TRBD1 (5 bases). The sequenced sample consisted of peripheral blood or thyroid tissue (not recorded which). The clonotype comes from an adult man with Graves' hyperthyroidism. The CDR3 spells CASSLGPGKDQPQHF. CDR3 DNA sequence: TGTGCCAGCAGTCTAGGACCAGGGAAAGATCAGCCCCAGCATTTT.